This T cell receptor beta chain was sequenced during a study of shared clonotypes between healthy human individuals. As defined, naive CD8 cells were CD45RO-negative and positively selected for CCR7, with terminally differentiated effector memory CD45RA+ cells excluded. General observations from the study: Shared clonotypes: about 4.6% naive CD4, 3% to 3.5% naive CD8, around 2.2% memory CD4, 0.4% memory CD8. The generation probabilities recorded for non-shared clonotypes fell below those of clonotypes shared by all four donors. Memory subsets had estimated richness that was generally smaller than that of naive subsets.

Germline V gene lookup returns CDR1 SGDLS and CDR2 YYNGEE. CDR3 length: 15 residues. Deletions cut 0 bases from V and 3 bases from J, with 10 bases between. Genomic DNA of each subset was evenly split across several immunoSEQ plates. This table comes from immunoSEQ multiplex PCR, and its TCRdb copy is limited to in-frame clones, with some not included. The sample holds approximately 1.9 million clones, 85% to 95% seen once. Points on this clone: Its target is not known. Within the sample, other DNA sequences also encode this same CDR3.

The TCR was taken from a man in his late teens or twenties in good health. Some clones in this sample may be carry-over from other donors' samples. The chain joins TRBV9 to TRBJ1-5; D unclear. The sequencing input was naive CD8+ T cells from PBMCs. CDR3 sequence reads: CASSVGQAVNQPQHF. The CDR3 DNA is TGTGCCAGCAGCGTAGGGCAGGCTGTCAATCAGCCCCAGCATTTT.